The source of this T cell receptor beta chain is a study of blood T cell repertoires in COVID-19. Study context: COVID-19 samples, acute and convalescent, were from the United States, Italy and Spain. T cells, B-cell-depleted T cells, or PBMCs provided the cDNA or gDNA that served as material.

Original processing methods: Reference gene primer amplification gave estimated nucleated cell counts. Only in-frame clones appear in the TCRdb table, and some are missing; sequencing was by immunoSEQ multiplex PCR. V and J calls and clone size are as listed in that table; D and trimming were resolved from the DNA. The sample has over 450,000 clones; about 89% are singletons. The V gene lost 4 bases and the J gene lost 5 bases, with 18 bases spanning the gap. This CDR3 has 16 amino acids. From germline, CDR1 is SGHAT and CDR2 FQNNGV. The sequence was obtained from a woman aged 45-65 years with COVID-19, enrolled during active disease. The V gene is TRBV11-2, the J gene TRBJ2-1; TRBD2 might be the D (6 bases). The sample was peripheral blood. CDR3 in amino acids: CASSSMGGRLHNEQFF. CDR3 in DNA: TGTGCCAGCAGCTCAATGGGGGGTAGACTGCACAATGAGCAGTTCTTC.